This entry features one TCR beta chain sequence. The antigen remains unidentified. This record belongs to a study of T-cell memory formation after mild COVID-19. Study as a whole: Clustering of TCRs was largely donor specific. Study results and caveats: CD4+ bias marked clones expanding day 15 to 37, unlike balanced contracting clones. CD4+ contracting clones were found mainly in CM and EM, and CD8+ ones in EMRA.

TCR alpha and TCR beta cDNA libraries with sample barcodes and UMIs came from 5'RACE using constant-segment primers. MiXCR, run by TCRdb on the 5' RACE reads, gives a single entry per CDR3 protein. The sample contains around 510,000 distinct CDR3 sequences, less than 25% of which appear only once. Source material: PBMCs or a T cell subset sorted from them (not recorded which). The source of this sequence is an adult woman who had mild COVID-19 (a few samples of this study predate the infection). Cell type and time point are not known.

The CDR3 sequence is CASSLDQGYNSPLHF. In DNA form, the CDR3 reads TGCGCCAGCAGCTTGGACCAGGGGTATAATTCACCCCTCCACTTT. This rearrangement joins TRBV5-1 to TRBJ1-6; D is perhaps TRBD1 (6 bases). The CDR3 consists of 15 residues. Trimming stripped 0 bases from V and 4 bases from J, with 8 bases between. Germline V gene sequence: CDR1 SGHRS, CDR2 YFSETQ.